The 7 T cell receptor beta chains below come from one sample, sequenced in a study of identical twins. Using its own MiXCR run on the 5' RACE reads, TCRdb lists one record per CDR3 protein. This table has under 350,000 distinct CDR3 sequences, more than 8% appearing once. A further study also used this sample, focusing on yellow fever vaccine responses in identical twins.

What was sequenced was CD8+ T cells sorted from blood. These receptors were taken from a woman aged 18-30 years in good health.

This clonotype has only a few counts. The chain combines TRBV2 with TRBJ2-2; unclear D gene. The germline CDR1 and CDR2 sequences are SNHLY and FYNNEI. The CDR3 spans 13 residues. Trimming shortened V by 6 bases and J by 3 bases, and 8 bases separated the two germline ends. The CDR3 bases are TGTGCCAGCAGCGTTACTTACACCGGGGAGCTGTTTTTT. This encodes CASSVTYTGELFF. Filled out from reference TRBV2 and TRBJ2-2, the complete variable domain reads EPEVTQTPSHQVTQMGQEVILRCVPISNHLYFYWYRQILGQKVEFLVSFYNNEISEKSEIFDDQFSVERPDGSNFTLKIRSTKLEDSAMYFCASSVTYTGELFFGEGSRLTVL.

The chain joins TRBV11-2 to TRBJ2-6; 9 nucleotides agree with TRBD1. V shed 4 bases, J shed 0 bases, and the junction held 7 bases outside the gene matches. CDR3 size: 18 residues. Germline CDR1 reads SGHAT; CDR2 reads FQNNGV. Here the CDR3 reads CASSSRTGVHSGANVLTF. The CDR3 nucleotides read TGTGCCAGCAGCTCCAGGACAGGGGTGCACTCTGGGGCCAACGTCCTGACTTTC.

This clonotype was counted ten times or more. CDR3 region: CSARGLAGVYEQYF. CDR3 coding DNA: TGCAGTGCTAGGGGACTAGCGGGAGTTTACGAGCAGTACTTC. The chain links TRBV20-1 to TRBJ2-7, with 14 nucleotides matching TRBD2. V lost 3 bases and J lost 4; bases outside the gene matches: 2. CDR1 is DFQATT and CDR2 is SNEGSKA in the germline V gene (reference sequence). There are 14 residues in the CDR3.

This clonotype has a handful of counts. The gene calls are TRBV10-1 and TRBJ2-7; 8 nucleotides line up with TRBD1. J lost 5 bases, V lost 0 bases, and 6 bases had no gene match. The CDR3 has 15 amino acids. The germline gives CDR1 WNHNN, CDR2 SYGVQD (reference sequence). The CDR3 here is CASSESRTGNDEQYF. The CDR3 nucleotides read TGCGCCAGCAGTGAGTCTAGGACAGGGAATGACGAGCAGTACTTC.

V is TRBV27 and J is TRBJ2-7; the match to TRBD2 covers 14 bases. The V gene's germline CDR1 is MNHEY and CDR2 SMNVEV (reference sequence). This CDR3 has 17 amino acids. Trimming took 6 bases from V and 4 from J; bases not matched to a gene: 11. The DNA for the CDR3 is TGTGCCAGCAGGGAACGATTCGGACTAGCGGGGGGTTACGAGCAGTACTTC. As protein: CASRERFGLAGGYEQYF.

In its sample, this clonotype was seen many times. The chain has TRBV2 and TRBJ2-5; 8 nucleotides align to TRBD2. V lost 5 bases, J lost 3 bases, and 11 bases stayed unmatched. Looked up from germline, CDR1 is SNHLY and CDR2 is FYNNEI. The CDR3 loop spans 16 amino acids. The CDR3 reads CASSMPSGGKKETQYF. CDR3 sequence (DNA): TGTGCCAGCAGTATGCCCAGCGGGGGAAAAAAAGAGACCCAGTACTTC.

This clonotype has a count of ten or more. The chain links TRBV12-3 or TRBV12-4 to TRBJ2-7, with D tentatively TRBD1 or TRBD2 (5 bases each). The CDR3 is 14 amino acids. V was pared by 4 bases and J by 4 bases, with 14 bases between. CDR3 sequence: CASSSPGTKYEQYF. The CDR3 region has the DNA TGTGCCAGCAGTTCCCCCGGGACCAAATACGAGCAGTACTTC.